This T cell receptor (beta chain) was captured by sequencing in a study of response to subunit inactivated influenza vaccine. Findings of the study overall: The authors proposed limited new T cell recruitment per seasonal influenza vaccination.

TCRdb fed the RT-PCR reads into MiXCR, producing one record per CDR3 protein. The sample carries 540,000 or so distinct CDR3 sequences, roughly 13% recorded once. Worth noting for this clonotype: What it binds is not known.

Sequenced material: PBMCs from blood, taken roughly 6 weeks after vaccination. The TCR sequence derives from a man aged 45-65 years who received an inactivated influenza vaccine.

The CDR3 nucleotides are TGCGCCAGCAGCTTGGGTGGTAGCGGGATAAGCTCCTACAATGAGCAGTTCTTC. It encodes CASSLGGSGISSYNEQFF. The V gene is TRBV5-1, the J gene TRBJ2-1, with 8 bases identical to TRBD2. The CDR3 spans 18 residues. CDR1 SGHRS and CDR2 YFSETQ come from the germline V gene. Trimming removed 0 bases from V and 0 bases from J; junction bases left unmatched: 8.